Listed below are T cell receptor beta chains from one sample, sequenced in a study of shared clonotypes between healthy human individuals. Produced via immunoSEQ multiplex PCR; TCRdb's table is partial and in-frame only. The sample holds about 2 million clones, around 96% seen once. Material for sequencing was naive CD8+ T cells sorted from blood. These receptors originate from a man between 18 and 35 years old in good health. Both conserved end residues are part of each CDR3. Fields, in order: J gene, clone size, V gene, D gene, CDR3 DNA, CDR3 protein. D genes are given only for firm matches. Size is stated for part of the rows, as once, few or many counts, or as a class when the clone is expanded.

J gene: TRBJ2-7; clone size: .; V gene: TRBV11-2; D gene: .; CDR3 DNA: TGTGCCAGCAGCTCCCCAGGGGAGCAGTACTTC; CDR3 protein: CASSSPGEQYF
J gene: TRBJ2-7; clone size: .; V gene: TRBV5-4; D gene: .; CDR3 DNA: TGTGCCAGCAGCTTGGATGTTAGAACCTACGAGCAGTACTTC; CDR3 protein: CASSLDVRTYEQYF
J gene: TRBJ2-3; clone size: .; V gene: TRBV28; D gene: .; CDR3 DNA: TGTGCCAGCAGTTTTTTTACCCGGGATGATACGCAGTATTTT; CDR3 protein: CASSFFTRDDTQYF
J gene: TRBJ1-2; clone size: .; V gene: TRBV27; D gene: TRBD1; CDR3 DNA: TGTGCCAGCAGTTCAAGGACAGGGAACTATGGCTACACCTTC; CDR3 protein: CASSSRTGNYGYTF
J gene: TRBJ2-7; clone size: .; V gene: TRBV6-6; D gene: .; CDR3 DNA: TGTGCCAGCAGCACGGACAGCTACGAGCAGTACTTC; CDR3 protein: CASSTDSYEQYF
J gene: TRBJ2-3; clone size: .; V gene: TRBV7-8; D gene: TRBD2; CDR3 DNA: TGTGCCAGCAGCTTGGTATGGAGCGGGAGCGGCACAGATACGCAGTATTTT; CDR3 protein: CASSLVWSGSGTDTQYF
J gene: TRBJ2-3; clone size: .; V gene: TRBV5-1; D gene: TRBD1; CDR3 DNA: TGCGCCAGCAGCTTGGAAGGGGGCGGAGATACGCAGTATTTT; CDR3 protein: CASSLEGGGDTQYF
J gene: TRBJ2-3; clone size: .; V gene: TRBV5-4; D gene: .; CDR3 DNA: TGTGCCAGCAGCTTGGTTTCGGGGCCCCAAGATACGCAGTATTTT; CDR3 protein: CASSLVSGPQDTQYF
J gene: TRBJ2-2; clone size: once; V gene: TRBV6-5; D gene: .; CDR3 DNA: TGTGCCAGCAGTTACTCGAACCCCACGGTAGGGGAGCTGTTTTTT; CDR3 protein: CASSYSNPTVGELFF
J gene: TRBJ1-6; clone size: .; V gene: TRBV5-1; D gene: .; CDR3 DNA: TGCGCCAGCAGCTTGGAAACAGGGAATAATTCACCCCTCCACTTT; CDR3 protein: CASSLETGNNSPLHF
J gene: TRBJ1-1; clone size: once; V gene: TRBV5-4; D gene: .; CDR3 DNA: TGTGCCAGCAGCTTGGGGGGGGAGAACACTGAAGCTTTCTTT; CDR3 protein: CASSLGGENTEAFF
J gene: TRBJ2-7; clone size: .; V gene: TRBV6-5; D gene: .; CDR3 DNA: TGTGCCAGCGGAACTACCTTTGACGAGCAGTACTTC; CDR3 protein: CASGTTFDEQYF
J gene: TRBJ2-7; clone size: .; V gene: TRBV10-3; D gene: TRBD1; CDR3 DNA: TGTGCCATCAACCTCGACGGGACAGGGGGGTCCTACGAGCAGTACTTC; CDR3 protein: CAINLDGTGGSYEQYF
J gene: TRBJ2-6; clone size: .; V gene: TRBV15; D gene: .; CDR3 DNA: TGTGCCACCAGTTTTACCAACGTCCTGACTTTC; CDR3 protein: CATSFTNVLTF
J gene: TRBJ1-1; clone size: once; V gene: TRBV5-6; D gene: TRBD1; CDR3 DNA: TGTGCCAGCAGCACAAATCCAGGGGGCCGAGGGACTGAAGCTTTCTTT; CDR3 protein: CASSTNPGGRGTEAFF
J gene: TRBJ2-1; clone size: once; V gene: TRBV19; D gene: .; CDR3 DNA: TGTGCCAGTAGTTTCTTAGGAGGAGGTGAGCAGTTCTTC; CDR3 protein: CASSFLGGGEQFF
J gene: TRBJ2-3; clone size: .; V gene: TRBV5-6; D gene: .; CDR3 DNA: TGTGCCAGCAGGGAAGGCACAGATACGCAGTATTTT; CDR3 protein: CASREGTDTQYF
J gene: TRBJ2-7; clone size: .; V gene: TRBV27; D gene: TRBD2; CDR3 DNA: TGTGCCATCGGGGGGGCGGCCCACGAGCAGTACTTC; CDR3 protein: CAIGGAAHEQYF
J gene: TRBJ1-2; clone size: .; V gene: TRBV19; D gene: .; CDR3 DNA: TGTGCCAGTAGTATCGTAGACCGATCTAACTATGGCTACACCTTC; CDR3 protein: CASSIVDRSNYGYTF
J gene: TRBJ1-6; clone size: .; V gene: TRBV9; D gene: .; CDR3 DNA: TGTGCCAGCAGCTCGGAAACGTCTGAACCGTCCCTCCACTTT; CDR3 protein: CASSSETSEPSLHF
J gene: TRBJ1-2; clone size: .; V gene: TRBV19; D gene: TRBD1; CDR3 DNA: TGTGCCAGTACCTCTATAGGGACAGGAGAATTGGTCTACACCTTC; CDR3 protein: CASTSIGTGELVYTF
J gene: TRBJ2-7; clone size: .; V gene: TRBV4-2; D gene: TRBD2; CDR3 DNA: TGTGCCAGCAGCCCCCGGGGTGCGGGGGGGGTGGCGTACTACGAGCAGTACTTC; CDR3 protein: CASSPRGAGGVAYYEQYF
J gene: TRBJ2-3; clone size: .; V gene: TRBV5-4; D gene: TRBD2; CDR3 DNA: TGTGCCATCTTCCCGGGGGGGGGCAGCACAGATACGCAGTATTTT; CDR3 protein: CAIFPGGGSTDTQYF
J gene: TRBJ2-7; clone size: few; V gene: TRBV27; D gene: .; CDR3 DNA: TGTGCCAGCAGTTTCCGGGACGGATACGAGCAGTACTTC; CDR3 protein: CASSFRDGYEQYF
J gene: TRBJ2-1; clone size: .; V gene: TRBV6-1; D gene: .; CDR3 DNA: TGTGCCAGCAGTGAAGCTGGGGACTACAATGAGCAGTTCTTC; CDR3 protein: CASSEAGDYNEQFF
J gene: TRBJ2-5; clone size: .; V gene: TRBV19; D gene: .; CDR3 DNA: TGTGCCAGTGTTCTGGCCGGGGAGACCCAGTACTTC; CDR3 protein: CASVLAGETQYF
J gene: TRBJ2-1; clone size: .; V gene: TRBV4-2; D gene: TRBD1; CDR3 DNA: TGTGCCAGCACAGGGGGTATCTCCTACAATGAGCAGTTCTTC; CDR3 protein: CASTGGISYNEQFF
J gene: TRBJ2-3; clone size: .; V gene: TRBV27; D gene: TRBD2; CDR3 DNA: TGTGCCACCCGTTACGGGACTAGCGCCACAGATACGCAGTATTTT; CDR3 protein: CATRYGTSATDTQYF
J gene: TRBJ2-3; clone size: .; V gene: TRBV11-2; D gene: TRBD2; CDR3 DNA: TGTGCCAGCAGCTTAGCATGGGGGAGCGGGAGTGTGTCAGATACGCAGTATTTT; CDR3 protein: CASSLAWGSGSVSDTQYF
J gene: TRBJ2-3; clone size: .; V gene: TRBV5-1; D gene: TRBD1; CDR3 DNA: TGCGCCAGCAGCTTGGGACAGGGGGCTTTAGGAGATACGCAGTATTTT; CDR3 protein: CASSLGQGALGDTQYF
J gene: TRBJ1-1; clone size: .; V gene: TRBV27; D gene: .; CDR3 DNA: TGTGCCAGCAGGAGGACCTCAGTGGCAGGGAACACTGAAGCTTTCTTT; CDR3 protein: CASRRTSVAGNTEAFF
J gene: TRBJ2-3; clone size: .; V gene: TRBV5-1; D gene: .; CDR3 DNA: TGCGCCAGCAGCTTGGGCCCCCTAGCGCGCACAGATACGCAGTATTTT; CDR3 protein: CASSLGPLARTDTQYF
J gene: TRBJ2-7; clone size: .; V gene: TRBV20-1; D gene: .; CDR3 DNA: TGCAGTGCATCCCGGTTCGACGGTCTGTACTTC; CDR3 protein: CSASRFDGLYF
J gene: TRBJ2-3; clone size: .; V gene: TRBV30; D gene: .; CDR3 DNA: TGTGCCTGGAGCGGAGACAGGAATACGCAGTATTTT; CDR3 protein: CAWSGDRNTQYF
J gene: TRBJ2-3; clone size: .; V gene: TRBV2; D gene: .; CDR3 DNA: TGTGCCAGCACCCCAGGGGCCAGCACAGATACGCAGTATTTT; CDR3 protein: CASTPGASTDTQYF
J gene: TRBJ2-7; clone size: .; V gene: TRBV4-1; D gene: .; CDR3 DNA: TGCGCCAGCAGCCAAGGTGACAGGTCCTCTGAGCAGTACTTC; CDR3 protein: CASSQGDRSSEQYF
J gene: TRBJ1-3; clone size: .; V gene: TRBV9; D gene: .; CDR3 DNA: TGTGCCAGCAGCCCGTATGGGACGACAATCTCTGGAAACACCATATATTTT; CDR3 protein: CASSPYGTTISGNTIYF
J gene: TRBJ2-1; clone size: .; V gene: TRBV6-1; D gene: .; CDR3 DNA: TGTGCCAGCGCCAAGGGGTACAATGAGCAGTTCTTC; CDR3 protein: CASAKGYNEQFF
J gene: TRBJ2-7; clone size: .; V gene: TRBV2; D gene: .; CDR3 DNA: TGTGCCAGCAGTGGTCCTGGGGACTCACGGTCCTACGAGCAGTACTTC; CDR3 protein: CASSGPGDSRSYEQYF
J gene: TRBJ2-7; clone size: .; V gene: TRBV2; D gene: .; CDR3 DNA: TGTGCCAGCAGTGAAGAGTTAGGAAGAAGGAGCTCCTACGAGCAGTACTTC; CDR3 protein: CASSEELGRRSSYEQYF
J gene: TRBJ2-6; clone size: .; V gene: TRBV19; D gene: .; CDR3 DNA: TGTGCCAGTATTCTAACAGGGGCCAACGTCCTGACTTTC; CDR3 protein: CASILTGANVLTF
J gene: TRBJ2-5; clone size: .; V gene: TRBV19; D gene: .; CDR3 DNA: TGTGCCAGTAGTATAGCCCCAGGACTCTCCCCTCAAGAGACCCAGTACTTC; CDR3 protein: CASSIAPGLSPQETQYF
J gene: TRBJ2-7; clone size: .; V gene: TRBV5-1; D gene: TRBD1; CDR3 DNA: TGCGCCAGCAGCCCCTGGACAGGGGGCTTGGGGGAGCAGTACTTC; CDR3 protein: CASSPWTGGLGEQYF